These 18 T cell receptor beta chains were all obtained from the same sample, sequenced in a study of blood T cells in healthy people across ages. It was with a sample-barcoded 5' primer and a J-beta primer mix that a second PCR of roughly 7 to 12 cycles was run. TCRdb re-called the 5' RACE reads through MiXCR, storing one row per CDR3 protein. The sample lists about 730,000 distinct CDR3 sequences, 35% to 45% occurring once. The specimen sequenced was blood. These receptors were taken from a woman in her sixties in good health.

This clonotype was seen a single time. The gene calls are TRBV7-2 and TRBJ2-5; 7 bases fit TRBD1. Unmatched junction bases numbered 8, after V lost 5 bases and J lost 2 bases. Germline CDR1 SGHTA, CDR2 FQGNSA. There are 15 residues in the CDR3. CDR3 DNA: TGTGCCAGCAGCGAAGGGACAGAATATCAAGAGACCCAGTACTTC. This gives the protein CASSEGTEYQETQYF.

About this clonotype itself: It may be a read error: a sequence one base away is much more abundant. The rearrangement uses TRBV24-1 and TRBJ2-1; D is undetermined. V dropped 9 bases and J dropped 6 bases, with 8 bases sitting between them. Germline CDR1 reads KGHDR; CDR2 reads SFDVKD. This CDR3 is built from 11 residues. CDR3 sequence (DNA): TGTGCCACCGGTGCTCTCAATGAGCAGTTCTTC. It translates to CATGALNEQFF.

This clonotype was seen a handful of times. The V call is TRBV7-9, the J call TRBJ2-7; D might be TRBD1 (5 bases). This CDR3 contains 16 residues. Trimming removed 6 bases at V and 3 bases at J, with 21 bases between. Germline lookup yields CDR1 SEHNR and CDR2 FQNEAQ (reference sequence). DNA of the CDR3: TGTGCCAGCAGAAGAATGGCCGGCAGGGCGGACTACGAGCAGTACTTC. It specifies CASRRMAGRADYEQYF.

Only a few counts were recorded for this clonotype. The CDR3 loop reads CASSQSTGSNQPQHF. CDR3 bases: TGTGCCAGCAGTCAATCCACCGGGAGCAATCAGCCCCAGCATTTT. The V call is TRBV27, the J call TRBJ1-5; D gene uncertain. V was trimmed by 5 bases and J by 1 base, leaving 12 bases between them. The CDR3 has 15 amino acids. CDR1 and CDR2 (germline): MNHEY, SMNVEV (reference sequence).

V is TRBV2 and J is TRBJ2-3; 11 bases line up with TRBD2. Germline trimming cut 3 bases from V and 0 bases from J; bases unmatched to any gene: 2. Germline loops: CDR1 SNHLY, CDR2 FYNNEI. The CDR3 loop spans 16 amino acids. The CDR3 is CASSELAGGSTDTQYF. Written as DNA, the CDR3 is TGTGCCAGCAGTGAGCTAGCGGGGGGTAGCACAGATACGCAGTATTTT.

Note on this clonotype: An end of the junction differs from the germline gene, which may be a read error. The chain couples TRBV20-1 to TRBJ2-7, with D possibly being TRBD1 (5 bases). CDR1 and CDR2 from the germline V gene are DFQATT and SNEGSKA (reference sequence). The CDR3 is 13 residues long. The CDR3 DNA reads TGCTGTGCCCTTCCGGACACCTCCTACGAGCAGTACTTC. It specifies CCALPDTSYEQYF.

This clonotype was found once. This chain joins TRBV20-1 and TRBJ2-3, with D unclear. V lost 3 bases, J lost 7 bases, and 14 bases lay in between. CDR1 is DFQATT and CDR2 is SNEGSKA in the germline V gene (reference sequence). The CDR3 has 13 residues. CDR3 protein: CSASGEAGNTQYF. The CDR3 DNA reads as TGCAGTGCTAGTGGAGAGGCTGGAAATACGCAGTATTTT.

The chain employs TRBV20-1 and TRBJ1-2; 9 bases fit TRBD1. The CDR3 runs to 12 residues. Germline lookup yields CDR1 DFQATT and CDR2 SNEGSKA (reference sequence). Trimming took 7 bases from V and 8 from J; bases not matched to a gene: 8. CDR3 sequence: CSVEDRGAGYTF. The CDR3 DNA reads TGCAGTGTTGAGGACAGGGGAGCCGGCTACACCTTC.

This sequence joins TRBV11-2 and TRBJ2-3; TRBD1 matches at 9 bases. The CDR3 has 18 amino acids. The junction had 10 bases not matched to a gene; V was cut back by 0 bases and J by 3 bases. CDR1 SGHAT and CDR2 FQNNGV come from the germline V gene. The CDR3 DNA reads as TGTGCCAGCAGCTTAGAATTGGGACAGGGTAAAGTTACAGATACGCAGTATTTT. This gives the protein CASSLELGQGKVTDTQYF.

This clonotype has a handful of counts. V gene TRBV7-2 combines with J gene TRBJ1-2, with 7 bases lining up with TRBD1. This CDR3 region has 12 residues. Germline CDR1 SGHTA, CDR2 FQGNSA. The V gene end was trimmed by 3 bases and the J gene end by 6 bases; junction bases not matched to a gene: 1. The CDR3, as DNA: TGTGCCAGCAGCTTGACAGGGAATGGCTACACCTTC. This gives the protein CASSLTGNGYTF.

V is TRBV6-1 and J is TRBJ2-3; maybe TRBD2 (5 bases). Per the germline V gene, CDR1 is MNHNS and CDR2 is SASEGT. The CDR3 is made up of 12 amino acids. The ends were cut back, 8 bases at V and 5 bases at J, with 11 bases in the middle. The CDR3 sequence: CASRPREDTQYF. DNA of the CDR3: TGTGCCAGCCGCCCCCGGGAAGATACGCAGTATTTT.

The chain uses TRBV6-5 and TRBJ1-2, with D tentatively TRBD1 (6 bases). With 5 bases removed from V and 1 base from J, the gap between germline ends came to 11 bases. There are 14 residues in the CDR3. Looked up from germline, CDR1 is MNHEY and CDR2 is SVGAGI. The CDR3 DNA sequence: TGTGCCAGCAGTCATTCGGGACATAACTATGGCTACACCTTC. It specifies CASSHSGHNYGYTF.

This clonotype turned up a few times. The rearrangement uses TRBV10-3 and TRBJ2-4; TRBD2 agrees at 7 bases. The CDR3 length is 13 residues. Looked up from germline, CDR1 is ENHRY and CDR2 is SYGVKD. The trim removed 4 bases at V and 8 bases at J, leaving 5 bases unmatched. DNA for the CDR3: TGTGCCATCAGTGTAGTTGGGGGGGACATTCAGTACTTC. This encodes CAISVVGGDIQYF.

This clonotype was observed a few times. The chain employs TRBV12-3 or TRBV12-4 and TRBJ2-2; D not resolved. Trimming pared 3 bases from V and 4 bases from J, leaving 3 bases between. There are 12 residues in the CDR3. The CDR3 nucleotides are TGTGCCAGCAGTTTTGTCACCGGGGAGCTGTTTTTT. Its translation is CASSFVTGELFF.

The V and J genes are TRBV9 and TRBJ2-3; 7 positions agree with TRBD1. This CDR3 contains 14 residues. With 7 bases clipped from V and 1 base from J, the junction kept 6 bases outside the gene matches. Per germline, CDR1 SGDLS and CDR2 YYNGEE. CDR3 DNA sequence: TGTGCCAGCCAACAGGGGTTGGGCACAGATACGCAGTATTTT. Its translation is CASQQGLGTDTQYF. The full variable domain, in which reference TRBV9 and TRBJ2-3 provide the parts outside the CDR3, is DSGVTQTPKHLITATGQRVTLRCSPRSGDLSVYWYQQSLDQGLQFLIQYYNGEERAKGNILERFSAQQFPDLHSELNLSSLELGDSALYFCASQQGLGTDTQYFGPGTRLTVL.

The chain has TRBV6-5 and TRBJ2-1; 9 bases are a match to TRBD1. CDR3 length equals 14 residues. Germline-derived CDR1 and CDR2 are MNHEY and SVGAGI. Losses at the gene ends were 5 bases for V and 6 bases for J; bases not matched to a gene: 5. The chain's CDR3 is CASSNDRGVNEQFF. The CDR3 region has the DNA TGTGCCAGCAGTAATGACAGGGGGGTCAATGAGCAGTTCTTC.

The table lists this clonotype with a few counts. The chain carries TRBV29-1 and TRBJ2-7, with TRBD1 matching over 9 bases. This CDR3 has 14 amino acids. CDR1 is SQVTM and CDR2 is ANQGSEA in the germline V gene. V shed 4 bases, J shed 6 bases, and the junction held 10 bases outside the gene matches. CDR3 nucleotides: TGCAGCGTTGCATTGGGACAGGGTTCCAGCGAGCAGTACTTC. It encodes CSVALGQGSSEQYF.

This clonotype was picked up one time. The chain carries TRBV24-1 and TRBJ1-1, with D perhaps TRBD1 (5 bases). Trimming took off 7 bases at V and 4 bases at J, with 15 bases between the two ends. The CDR3 spans 14 residues. From germline, CDR1 is KGHDR and CDR2 SFDVKD. CDR3 protein: CATRSGGQGTEAFF. DNA of the CDR3: TGTGCCACCAGATCTGGGGGTCAAGGCACTGAAGCTTTCTTT.